These 25 T cell receptor beta chains were all obtained from the same sample, sequenced in a study of response to subunit inactivated influenza vaccine. MiXCR, applied by TCRdb to the RT-PCR reads, yields one record per CDR3 protein. The sample holds 500,000 or so distinct CDR3 sequences, 9.5% to 12% seen once. The sample here was PBMCs from blood, taken 35 to 45 days after vaccination. These receptors were taken from a man over 45 who received an inactivated influenza vaccine.

This clonotype was counted a few times. In DNA, the CDR3 is TGTGCCAGCAGTTACCCTCCCGGACAGGGGGCCGGGGAGCTGTTTTTT. This sequence encodes CASSYPPGQGAGELFF. The rearrangement links TRBV6-5 to TRBJ2-2; 10 nucleotides line up with TRBD1. Germline V CDR1 and CDR2: MNHEY, SVGAGI. J gave up 6 bases and V 2 bases, and 6 bases lay outside the gene matches. This CDR3 comprises 16 residues.

This clonotype was seen a single time. This chain connects TRBV28 to TRBJ2-7, with a possible D match to TRBD1 (5 bases). The CDR3 contains 15 residues. The germline V and J ends were trimmed by 2 bases and 2 bases, with 13 bases remaining between them. CDR1 and CDR2 (germline): MDHEN, SYDVKM. This chain's CDR3 is CASSLLSGSTYEQYF. The CDR3 DNA reads TGTGCCAGCAGTTTACTATCAGGGTCGACCTACGAGCAGTACTTC.

The table lists this clonotype with a few counts. The chain employs TRBV6-1 and TRBJ2-7; TRBD2 aligns across 9 bases. This CDR3 region has 15 residues. The germline CDR1 and CDR2 sequences are MNHNS and SASEGT. V lost 7 bases, J lost 0 bases, and 7 bases stayed unmatched. Here the CDR3 DNA reads TGTGCCAGCACCCTGACTAGCGGAGACTCCTACGAGCAGTACTTC. Amino acids: CASTLTSGDSYEQYF.

This clonotype came up many times. This rearrangement joins TRBV28 to TRBJ1-5; 10 bases are shared with TRBD1. CDR3 length: 18 residues. CDR1 MDHEN and CDR2 SYDVKM come from the germline V gene. Germline trimming cut 3 bases from V and 4 bases from J; bases unmatched to any gene: 12. Written as DNA, the CDR3 is TGTGCCAGCAGTTTGATGATCGCGGACAGGGGGAGGAATCAGCCCCAGCATTTT. It codes for CASSLMIADRGRNQPQHF.

The V and J genes are TRBV14 and TRBJ2-3; 9 nucleotides line up with TRBD1. Germline CDR1 and CDR2: SGHDN and FVKESK. The length of the CDR3 is 16 residues. V lost 8 bases, J lost 4 bases, and 13 bases stayed unmatched. CDR3 sequence reads: CASSPPGTGKADTQYF. CDR3 coding DNA: TGTGCCAGCTCTCCCCCCGGGACAGGGAAGGCAGATACGCAGTATTTT.

J is TRBJ2-2 and V is TRBV6-5, with D hard to call. Germline assignment: CDR1 MNHEY and CDR2 SVGAGI. Between the trimmed V and J ends, which lost 2 bases and 8 bases, there was a span of 6 bases. CDR3 size: 12 residues. In DNA, the CDR3 is TGTGCCAGCAGTTACCGGCCGGGGGAGCTGTTTTTT. It specifies CASSYRPGELFF.

The table lists this clonotype with many counts. The chain joins TRBV11-1 to TRBJ2-3, with D perhaps TRBD1 (7 bases). The germline V gene has CDR1 SGHAT and CDR2 FQDESV (reference sequence). The V end lost 7 bases, the J end lost 3 bases, and 23 bases lay between the germline ends. There are 17 residues in the CDR3. CDR3 protein: CASKQDRVWEVTDTQYF. Written as DNA, the CDR3 is TGTGCCAGCAAACAAGACAGGGTATGGGAGGTGACAGATACGCAGTATTTT.

V is TRBV7-2 and J is TRBJ2-7; 9 bases line up with TRBD1. Germline CDR1 and CDR2: SGHTA and FQGNSA. J was trimmed by 3 bases and V by 5 bases; bases with no gene match: 8. The length of the CDR3 is 15 residues. The CDR3 nucleotides read TGTGCCAGCAGCCCATGGGGACAGGGATTCTACGAGCAGTACTTC. Translation: CASSPWGQGFYEQYF.

This clonotype was observed a handful of times. This chain connects TRBV20-1 to TRBJ2-3, with 8 bases identical to TRBD1. Germline V lookup: CDR1 DFQATT, CDR2 SNEGSKA (reference sequence). The CDR3 has 14 residues. V dropped 4 bases and J dropped 0; count of bases not matched to a gene: 3. CDR3 bases: TGCAGTGCTACCCAGGGGGCGAGCACAGATACGCAGTATTTT. Protein sequence: CSATQGASTDTQYF.

This chain joins TRBV12-3 or TRBV12-4 and TRBJ2-7; 10 bases align to TRBD1. This CDR3 spans 16 amino acids. V was clipped by 5 bases and J by 1 base; unmatched bases: 8. The CDR3 reads CASSGDRGVRSYEQYF. For the CDR3, the DNA is TGTGCCAGCAGTGGGGACAGGGGCGTGAGATCCTACGAGCAGTACTTC.

This clonotype was detected once. The V and J genes are TRBV6-5 and TRBJ2-5; 8 nucleotides line up with TRBD2. The CDR3 contains 14 residues. Germline loops: CDR1 MNHEY, CDR2 SVGAGI. Trimming took 7 bases from V and 4 from J; bases not matched to a gene: 8. The CDR3 DNA reads TGTGCCAGCATTTCGGGACTAGGGTTAGAGACCCAGTACTTC. Translating it yields CASISGLGLETQYF.

This rearrangement joins TRBV4-2 to TRBJ2-5; D may be TRBD1 (6 bases). Trimming shortened V by 0 bases and J by 9 bases, and 17 bases separated the two germline ends. This CDR3 has 15 residues. In germline, CDR1 is LGHNA, CDR2 YNFKEQ. The CDR3 reads CASSQEQGQSSAQYF. The CDR3 DNA sequence: TGTGCCAGCAGCCAAGAACAGGGTCAAAGTTCGGCCCAGTACTTC.

A few counts support this clonotype. The chain combines TRBV7-9 with TRBJ2-5; D perhaps matches TRBD2 (5 bases). The CDR3 length is 14 residues. The V end was cut by 0 bases, the J end by 7 bases, with 12 bases between. Germline-derived CDR1 and CDR2 are SEHNR and FQNEAQ (reference sequence). In DNA form, the CDR3 reads TGTGCCAGCAGCTTAGCGAGTGGCCGGGGGACCCAGTACTTC. This sequence encodes CASSLASGRGTQYF.

The chain links TRBV9 to TRBJ2-5; D uncertain. Trimming took 4 bases from V and 5 from J, leaving 18 bases between them. The CDR3 contains 15 residues. Germline CDR1 reads SGDLS; CDR2 reads YYNGEE. This CDR3 reads CASSSGLPLEETQYF. The CDR3 region has the DNA TGTGCCAGCAGCTCTGGTCTGCCATTAGAGGAGACCCAGTACTTC.

As to this clonotype: At one end the junction does not follow the germline gene, possibly because of a read error. The chain uses TRBV20-1 and TRBJ2-1, with TRBD2 matching 14 bases. Germline CDR1 and CDR2: DFQATT and SNEGSKA (reference sequence). The CDR3 contains 13 residues. Here the CDR3 DNA reads TGCAGTGCGTCCCCGGGACTAGCGGGAGAGTCGTCCTTC. Its protein is CSASPGLAGESSF.

This clonotype showed up many times. J is TRBJ2-2 and V is TRBV29-1, with TRBD2 matching 11 bases. The V and J ends lost 7 bases and 2 bases, in that order; junction bases with no gene match: 6. Per the germline V gene, CDR1 is SQVTM and CDR2 is ANQGSEA. This CDR3 has 15 amino acids. The CDR3 loop is CSAITSGGNTGELFF. The DNA of the CDR3 is TGCAGCGCCATAACTAGCGGGGGAAACACCGGGGAGCTGTTTTTT.

In this sample, this clonotype turned up many times. The rearrangement uses TRBV5-6 and TRBJ2-1; 8 bases agree with TRBD2. Trimming cost V 4 bases and J 7 bases; bases outside gene matches: 4. This CDR3 comprises 13 residues. Looked up from germline, CDR1 is SGHDT and CDR2 is YYEEEE. The CDR3 sequence is CASSPAGGNEQFF. The CDR3 nucleotides are TGTGCCAGCAGCCCCGCGGGGGGTAATGAGCAGTTCTTC.

This clonotype was recorded at least ten times. The genes are TRBV7-8 and TRBJ2-7; 7 bases fit TRBD2. The V and J ends lost 6 bases and 4 bases, in that order; junction bases with no gene match: 0. Germline V CDR1 and CDR2: SGHVS, FQNEAQ. The CDR3 sequence is 11 residues long. CDR3 in DNA: TGTGCCAGCAGGCGGGAGTACGAGCAGTACTTC. Residues: CASRREYEQYF.

The table lists this clonotype with many counts. This CDR3 reads CASSLAPSGSGAGELFF. CDR3 in DNA: TGTGCCAGCAGTTTAGCGCCCAGCGGGAGTGGTGCCGGGGAGCTGTTTTTT. The chain is built from TRBV12-3 or TRBV12-4 and TRBJ2-2; 8 nucleotides match TRBD2. The CDR3 totals 17 residues. J gave up 6 bases and V 0 bases, and 9 bases lay outside the gene matches.

This clonotype was recorded a few times. The V call is TRBV2, the J call TRBJ2-1; tentative D call: TRBD1 (5 bases). Trimming left V 7 bases short and J 1 base short, with 20 bases between. The germline CDR1 and CDR2 sequences are SNHLY and FYNNEI. This CDR3 has 17 amino acids. The CDR3 spells CASTSGSVGMSYNEQFF. The CDR3 DNA reads TGTGCCAGCACGTCAGGGTCAGTTGGGATGTCCTACAATGAGCAGTTCTTC.

A few counts support this clonotype. The J gene is TRBJ2-3, the V gene TRBV15, with D tentatively TRBD2 (6 bases). V gave up 0 bases and J gave up 1 base, with 11 bases separating them. Germline CDR1 LNHNV, CDR2 YYDKDF (reference sequence). This CDR3 spans 16 amino acids. In DNA, the CDR3 is TGTGCCACCAGCAGAGAGCTTCAGCGGGGCACAGATACGCAGTATTTT. Encoded protein: CATSRELQRGTDTQYF.

The CDR3 spells CASNVDRAGAGELFF. The CDR3 nucleotides read TGCGCCAGCAACGTGGACAGGGCAGGAGCCGGGGAGCTGTTTTTT. The chain carries TRBV5-1 and TRBJ2-2; 8 nucleotides agree with TRBD1. J gave up 6 bases and V 6 bases, and 10 bases lay outside the gene matches. The CDR3 length is 15 residues. Germline CDR1 is SGHRS and CDR2 is YFSETQ.

This clonotype was counted many times. The chain couples TRBV6-5 to TRBJ2-7, with TRBD1 as a possible D gene (5 bases). This CDR3 is built from 12 residues. CDR1 is MNHEY and CDR2 is SVGAGI in the germline V gene. V lost 5 bases to trimming and J lost 6 bases, with 11 bases between them. CDR3 in DNA: TGTGCCAGCAGTACAGGTCCCTTCGAGCAGTACTTC. It yields the protein CASSTGPFEQYF.

The chain is built from TRBV18 and TRBJ2-7; 11 bases fit TRBD1. V lost 3 bases to trimming and J lost 6 bases; unmatched junction nucleotides: 4. The CDR3 length is 14 residues. Germline CDR1 reads KGHSH; CDR2 reads LQKENI. The DNA for the CDR3 is TGTGCCAGCTCACCGGGGACAGGGGGGACCGAGCAGTACTTC. This encodes CASSPGTGGTEQYF.

This clonotype was observed a few times. This chain links TRBV7-3 with TRBJ2-6; D remains ambiguous. Trimming cost V 2 bases and J 2 bases, with 7 bases left between them. The CDR3 runs to 15 residues. Germline V gene data show CDR1 as SGHTA and CDR2 as FQGTGA. The CDR3, as DNA: TGTGCCAGCAGCTTAGACGCGGCTGGGGCCAACGTCCTGACTTTC. The encoded protein is CASSLDAAGANVLTF. The whole variable domain, filled in from reference TRBV7-3 and TRBJ2-6, reads GAGVSQTPSNKVTEKGKYVELRCDPISGHTALYWYRQSLGQGPEFLIYFQGTGAADDSGLPNDRFFAVRPEGSVSTLKIQRTERGDSAVYLCASSLDAAGANVLTFGAGSRLTVL.